The T cell receptor (beta chain) under discussion was sequenced for a study of OX40 agonist ivuxolimab in advanced cancers. Study-wide background: Each patient was given ivuxolimab into a vein every 2 weeks, at 0.01 to 10 mg/kg.

The germline V gene has CDR1 MNHEY and CDR2 SVGAGI. The CDR3 sequence is 15 residues long. With 2 bases removed from V and 6 bases from J, the gap between germline ends came to 14 bases. This clone was picked up one time. Some clones are missing from TCRdb's copy, which holds only in-frame ones; the method was immunoSEQ multiplex PCR. The sample includes over 35,000 clones, approximately 80% of them seen just once. The receptor comes from an adult with an advanced solid tumor such as melanoma, head and neck, liver or kidney cancer. Sequencing was performed on CD4+ or CD8+ T cells sorted from blood, taken in a trial of the OX40 agonist ivuxolimab. This chain links TRBV6-5 with TRBJ2-1, with a weak D call TRBD2 (7 bases). CDR3 DNA sequence: TGTGCCAGCAGTTACCCAGGAGGGGGGGTCAATGAGCAGTTCTTC. It encodes CASSYPGGGVNEQFF.